This T cell receptor beta chain was retrieved from a study of control samples from healthy donors and cancer patients. Measured with immunoSEQ multiplex PCR; TCRdb has only the in-frame clones, and not every one. The table includes under 200,000 clones, about 91% detected once. V lost 0 bases and J lost 3; bases outside the gene matches: 16. CDR1 SGHNT and CDR2 YYREEE come from the germline V gene (reference sequence). The CDR3 is 20 amino acids. The V and J genes are TRBV5-4 and TRBJ1-3; 9 bases map to TRBD1. This sequence originates from a woman aged 25-40 years in good health. Material: blood. The CDR3 spells CASSLVYLLGQGNFGNTIYF. CDR3 coding DNA: TGTGCCAGCAGCTTGGTTTACCTCCTTGGACAGGGGAACTTTGGAAACACCATATATTTT.